Sequencing of this T cell receptor beta chain was carried out in a study of early T cells in non-severe SARS-CoV-2 infection (dated by TCRdb to about 2021). For context, the study as a whole: TCR sequencing used bulk RNA from unsorted whole blood, so alpha and beta chains could not be paired.

Set within a cohort of healthcare workers in London, UK, this nested case-control study involved weekly PCR testing of nasopharyngeal swabs along with blood sampling. Healthcare workers were recruited between 23 and 31 March 2020, during the week of the UK lockdown, and were followed weekly for up to roughly 15 weeks. The paper's findings and limits, for the study overall: Matching against VDJdb was skewed toward anti-spike CD8 responses, likely underestimated virus-specific expansions, and missed private and CD4 specificities.

The library was prepared using 5' RACE. TCRdb lists the instrument as NextSeq 500. In the TCR library protocol, unique molecular identifiers were attached to individual cDNA molecules to correct for PCR bias and sequencing error. Both TCR alpha and beta chains were sequenced, and tight co-correlation was observed between alpha and beta sequence abundances in each sample. As for the original processing: V gene, J gene and CDR3 annotation of TCR sequences was performed with Decombinator V4. Expanded TCRs were defined as changing significantly between any two time points under a Poisson model with p below 0.0001. TCR abundances were normalised to the total number of TCRs sequenced per sample and were expressed as counts per million. MAIT TCRs were defined by TRAV1-2 paired with TRAJ12, TRAJ20 or TRAJ33, and iNKT TCRs by TRAV10 paired with TRAJ18. VDJdb, accessed 1 November 2021, was searched for CMV, EBV and SARS-CoV-2 annotated TCRs, with TCRs annotated for multiple antigens excluded. Using fastp trimming at Q25 and MiXCR clonotype assembly, TCRdb reanalyzed the public sequencing data and kept in-frame beta chains. Merged by CDR3 protein, the rows form single entries marked with the most common genes and DNA. None of the V and J calls come from the authors' own analysis; TCRdb made them. Recorded for this sample are tens of thousands of distinct CDR3 sequences; roughly a sixth of them occurred a single time. Of the sample, less than 15% is held by the ten largest clones.

The CDR3 starts with the cysteine, ends with the phenylalanine, and has 14 residues. The kept DNA is CDR3 alone, 42 bases in frame from the first base. In the germline V gene (reference sequence), CDR1 corresponds to MNHEY and CDR2 to SMNVEV. About this clonotype: Its antigen is unknown. A junction end diverges from the germline sequence, so it may reflect a read error.

Source material: whole blood. The chain is encoded by TRBV27 joined to TRBJ2-1; 9 bases in between match TRBD2. This TCR was sampled from an adult who was a healthcare worker with PCR-confirmed SARS-CoV-2 infection or an uninfected control (not recorded which). DNA sequence: TGTGCCAGCAACCCTAGCGGGGTGAACAATGGGCAGTTCTTC. Protein translation: CASNPSGVNNGQFF.